This T cell receptor beta chain comes out of a study of cytomegalovirus exposure and HLA in healthy donors. General study findings and limits: The authors later found most CMV-associated TCR beta chains appeared HLA-restricted.

Primers for the PCR totalled 60 Vbeta and 13 Jbeta. Data came from immunoSEQ multiplex PCR; TCRdb stores just in-frame clones and leaves some out. The sample yields over 85,000 clones, around 68% seen once. About this clone: No antigen is known for it.

The TCR was taken from a female donor in good health and CMV-seronegative. The sample taken for sequencing was PBMCs.

The CDR3: CASSERRGNQPQHF. The CDR3 nucleotides read TGTGCCAGCAGTGAACGCAGGGGTAATCAGCCCCAGCATTTT. The rearrangement uses TRBV6-1 and TRBJ1-5; perhaps TRBD1 as D (6 bases). Germline CDR1 reads MNHNS; CDR2 reads SASEGT. V gave up 2 bases and J gave up 4 bases, with 9 bases separating them. This CDR3 contains 14 residues.